This TCR beta chain is from a study of response to subunit inactivated influenza vaccine. Study observations and caveats: There was a suggestion from the authors that each seasonal influenza vaccination recruits few new T cells.

One entry per CDR3 protein, called by TCRdb with MiXCR from the RT-PCR reads. Among more than 700,000 distinct CDR3 sequences listed, less than 25% were seen once. V was pared by 5 bases and J by 9 bases, with 12 bases of the junction left unmatched. The germline gives CDR1 SGHAT, CDR2 FQNNGV. The CDR3 totals 14 residues. Points on this clonotype: Its antigen remains unidentified.

V gene TRBV11-2 combines with J gene TRBJ2-5, with 7 bases that match TRBD1. This sample comprised PBMCs from blood, obtained 5 days after vaccination. This clonotype was sampled from a man in his fifties who received an inactivated influenza vaccine. The CDR3 DNA reads TGTGCCAGCAGCCCAAGGACAGGCGAATTGGCCCAGTACTTC. This gives the protein CASSPRTGELAQYF.